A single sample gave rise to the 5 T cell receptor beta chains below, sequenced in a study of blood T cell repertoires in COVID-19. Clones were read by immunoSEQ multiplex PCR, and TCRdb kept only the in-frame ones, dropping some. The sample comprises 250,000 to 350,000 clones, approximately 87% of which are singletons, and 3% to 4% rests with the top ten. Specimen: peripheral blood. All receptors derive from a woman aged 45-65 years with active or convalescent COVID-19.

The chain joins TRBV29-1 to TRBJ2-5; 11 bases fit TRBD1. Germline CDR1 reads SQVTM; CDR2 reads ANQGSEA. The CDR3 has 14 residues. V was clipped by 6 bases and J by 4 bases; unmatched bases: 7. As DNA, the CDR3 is TGCAGCGTGAGGACGGGACAGGGGGGAGAGACCCAGTACTTC. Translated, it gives CSVRTGQGGETQYF.

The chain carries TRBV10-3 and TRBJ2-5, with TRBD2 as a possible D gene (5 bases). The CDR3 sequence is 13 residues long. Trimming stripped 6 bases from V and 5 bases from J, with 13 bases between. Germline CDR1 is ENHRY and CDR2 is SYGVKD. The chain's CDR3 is CAIRGSVVETQYF. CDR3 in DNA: TGTGCCATCAGGGGTAGCGTAGTCGAGACCCAGTACTTC.

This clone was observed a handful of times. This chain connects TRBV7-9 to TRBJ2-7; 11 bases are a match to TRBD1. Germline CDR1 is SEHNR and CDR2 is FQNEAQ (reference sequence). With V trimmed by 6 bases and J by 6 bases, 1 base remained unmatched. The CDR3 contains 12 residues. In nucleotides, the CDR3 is TGTGCCAGCAGGGGGACAGGGGGCGAGCAGTACTTC. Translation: CASRGTGGEQYF. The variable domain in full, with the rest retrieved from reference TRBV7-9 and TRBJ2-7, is DTGVSQNPRHKITKRGQNVTFRCDPISEHNRLYWYRQTLGQGPEFLTYFQNEAQLEKSRLLSDRFSAERPKGSFSTLEIQRTEQGDSAMYLCASRGTGGEQYFGPGTRLTVT.

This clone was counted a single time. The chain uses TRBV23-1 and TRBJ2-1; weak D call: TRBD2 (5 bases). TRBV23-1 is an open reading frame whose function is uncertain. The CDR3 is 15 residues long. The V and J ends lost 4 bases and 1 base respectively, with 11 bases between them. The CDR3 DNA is TGCGCCAGCAGTCGCGCGGACTCATCCTACAATGAGCAGTTCTTC. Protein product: CASSRADSSYNEQFF.

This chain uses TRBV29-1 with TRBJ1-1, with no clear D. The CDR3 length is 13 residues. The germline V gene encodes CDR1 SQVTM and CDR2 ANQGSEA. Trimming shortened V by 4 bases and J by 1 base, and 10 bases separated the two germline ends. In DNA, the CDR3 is TGCAGCGTTGGAAGGACTTCGAACACTGAAGCTTTCTTT. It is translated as CSVGRTSNTEAFF.